This is a list of T cell receptor beta chains from one sample in a study of blood T cell repertoires in COVID-19. TCRdb keeps only in-frame clones here, not all; method: immunoSEQ multiplex PCR. The table shows some 270,000 clones, with 89% occurring only once. Material for sequencing was PBMCs or T cells enriched from blood (not recorded which). The receptors come from a woman aged 40 to 50 who had recovered from COVID-19. CDR3s include the opening cysteine and the closing phenylalanine or tryptophan. Fields, in order: V gene, D gene, J gene, clone size, CDR3 protein, CDR3 DNA. The D gene is left open where the match is weak. Rows give clone size only sometimes, using once, few, many, or a class for an expanded clone.

V gene: TRBV2; D gene: TRBD1; J gene: TRBJ1-1; clone size: -; CDR3 protein: CASSGTGGGETEAFF; CDR3 DNA: TGTGCCAGCAGTGGGACAGGGGGAGGTGAAACTGAAGCTTTCTTT
V gene: TRBV7-3; D gene: TRBD1; J gene: TRBJ1-4; clone size: -; CDR3 protein: CASSPSDRVGEAEGEKLFF; CDR3 DNA: TGTGCCAGCAGCCCCTCGGACAGGGTGGGCGAGGCCGAAGGGGAAAAACTGTTTTTT
V gene: TRBV12-5; D gene: -; J gene: TRBJ1-1; clone size: -; CDR3 protein: CASGLETRNTEAFF; CDR3 DNA: TGTGCTAGTGGCTTGGAAACAAGGAACACTGAAGCTTTCTTT
V gene: TRBV5-1; D gene: -; J gene: TRBJ2-3; clone size: once; CDR3 protein: CASSLGGGASDTQYF; CDR3 DNA: TGCGCCAGCAGCTTGGGTGGGGGGGCATCAGATACGCAGTATTTT
V gene: TRBV2; D gene: -; J gene: TRBJ2-1; clone size: -; CDR3 protein: CASSVKHIYNEQFF; CDR3 DNA: TGTGCCAGCAGTGTTAAACACATTTACAATGAGCAGTTCTTC
V gene: TRBV7-9; D gene: -; J gene: TRBJ1-2; clone size: -; CDR3 protein: CASSPDTSNYGYTF; CDR3 DNA: TGTGCCAGCAGCCCGGACACCTCTAACTATGGCTACACCTTC
V gene: TRBV24-1; D gene: -; J gene: TRBJ2-1; clone size: -; CDR3 protein: CATSDHRGDNEQFF; CDR3 DNA: TGTGCCACCAGTGATCATCGTGGAGACAATGAGCAGTTCTTC
V gene: TRBV6-5; D gene: TRBD1; J gene: TRBJ1-2; clone size: -; CDR3 protein: CASSTLQGTNYGYTF; CDR3 DNA: TGTGCCAGCAGTACCCTACAGGGGACTAACTATGGCTACACCTTC
V gene: TRBV7-8; D gene: -; J gene: TRBJ2-3; clone size: -; CDR3 protein: CASSPTRLADTQYF; CDR3 DNA: TGTGCCAGCAGCCCTACGAGGCTGGCAGATACGCAGTATTTT
V gene: TRBV2; D gene: -; J gene: TRBJ1-1; clone size: -; CDR3 protein: CASSELTGMVFGREAFF; CDR3 DNA: TGTGCCAGCAGTGAGCTCACAGGGATGGTTTTTGGTAGGGAAGCTTTCTTT
V gene: TRBV30; D gene: -; J gene: TRBJ2-7; clone size: -; CDR3 protein: CAWSTGFGSEQYF; CDR3 DNA: TGTGCCTGGAGCACAGGGTTTGGGTCCGAGCAGTACTTC
V gene: TRBV18; D gene: -; J gene: TRBJ2-1; clone size: -; CDR3 protein: CASSPAGAQTYNEQFF; CDR3 DNA: TGTGCCAGCTCACCAGCGGGGGCCCAGACGTACAATGAGCAGTTCTTC
V gene: TRBV5-1; D gene: -; J gene: TRBJ1-1; clone size: -; CDR3 protein: CASSLGAGGNTEAFF; CDR3 DNA: TGCGCCAGCAGCTTGGGCGCCGGGGGGAACACTGAAGCTTTCTTT
V gene: TRBV14; D gene: -; J gene: TRBJ2-6; clone size: many; CDR3 protein: CASSQTLAGVGANVLTF; CDR3 DNA: TGTGCCAGCAGCCAAACATTAGCAGGGGTTGGGGCCAACGTCCTGACTTTC
V gene: TRBV10-3; D gene: -; J gene: TRBJ1-1; clone size: -; CDR3 protein: CAIKAQNTEAFF; CDR3 DNA: TGTGCCATCAAAGCCCAAAACACTGAAGCTTTCTTT
V gene: TRBV5-4; D gene: -; J gene: TRBJ1-2; clone size: once; CDR3 protein: CASSRGQRSYGYTF; CDR3 DNA: TGTGCCAGCAGCCGCGGACAGCGTAGCTATGGCTACACCTTC
V gene: TRBV19; D gene: -; J gene: TRBJ1-6; clone size: -; CDR3 protein: CASSAAGGTYNSPLHF; CDR3 DNA: TGTGCCAGTAGTGCGGCAGGAGGAACCTATAATTCACCCCTCCACTTT
V gene: TRBV6-5; D gene: TRBD2; J gene: TRBJ2-7; clone size: once; CDR3 protein: CASSQLAGVGEQYF; CDR3 DNA: TGTGCCAGCAGTCAACTAGCGGGAGTCGGCGAGCAGTACTTC
V gene: TRBV9; D gene: TRBD2; J gene: TRBJ2-1; clone size: -; CDR3 protein: CASSVDSGRYNEQFF; CDR3 DNA: TGTGCCAGCAGCGTAGATAGCGGGAGGTACAATGAGCAGTTCTTC
V gene: TRBV9; D gene: -; J gene: TRBJ1-2; clone size: -; CDR3 protein: CASSPTNSGGYTF; CDR3 DNA: TGTGCCAGCAGCCCGACCAACTCGGGTGGCTACACCTTC
V gene: TRBV5-4; D gene: TRBD1; J gene: TRBJ1-1; clone size: few; CDR3 protein: CASSWGQTNTEAFF; CDR3 DNA: TGTGCCAGCAGCTGGGGACAGACGAACACTGAAGCTTTCTTT
V gene: TRBV5-4; D gene: TRBD2; J gene: TRBJ2-3; clone size: once; CDR3 protein: CASSYYVGTSNPTDTQYF; CDR3 DNA: TGTGCCAGCAGCTACTATGTCGGGACTAGCAATCCCACAGATACGCAGTATTTT
V gene: TRBV24-1; D gene: -; J gene: TRBJ1-2; clone size: -; CDR3 protein: CALKETTF; CDR3 DNA: TGTGCCCTAAAGGAGACCACCTTC
V gene: TRBV2; D gene: -; J gene: TRBJ2-1; clone size: -; CDR3 protein: CASSPDRHNEQFF; CDR3 DNA: TGTGCCAGCAGCCCTGACAGACACAATGAGCAGTTCTTC
V gene: TRBV2; D gene: TRBD1; J gene: TRBJ2-3; clone size: -; CDR3 protein: CASSDSRGLDTQYF; CDR3 DNA: TGTGCCAGCAGTGATAGCAGGGGGCTCGATACGCAGTATTTT
V gene: TRBV5-4; D gene: -; J gene: TRBJ1-6; clone size: -; CDR3 protein: CASSPDGPGSASPLHF; CDR3 DNA: TGTGCCAGCAGCCCAGACGGGCCGGGATCGGCTTCACCCCTCCACTTT
V gene: TRBV7-9; D gene: -; J gene: TRBJ1-1; clone size: -; CDR3 protein: CASSAGRGNTEAFF; CDR3 DNA: TGTGCCAGCAGCGCGGGACGGGGGAACACTGAAGCTTTCTTT
V gene: TRBV4-3; D gene: -; J gene: TRBJ1-4; clone size: once; CDR3 protein: CASSRSQGLSEKLFF; CDR3 DNA: TGCGCCAGCAGCCGATCTCAGGGGTTGAGTGAAAAACTGTTTTTT
V gene: TRBV7-9; D gene: -; J gene: TRBJ1-1; clone size: -; CDR3 protein: CASTSGGRNTEAFF; CDR3 DNA: TGTGCCAGCACTTCCGGGGGGCGGAACACTGAAGCTTTCTTT
V gene: TRBV11-3; D gene: -; J gene: TRBJ2-3; clone size: -; CDR3 protein: CASSRSGGKGTDTQYF; CDR3 DNA: TGTGCCAGCAGCCGGAGTGGCGGGAAGGGGACAGATACGCAGTATTTT
V gene: TRBV6-1; D gene: -; J gene: TRBJ1-2; clone size: -; CDR3 protein: CASSESRLGGEGYTF; CDR3 DNA: TGTGCCAGCAGTGAAAGCCGCCTAGGGGGAGAAGGCTACACCTTC
V gene: TRBV7-9; D gene: -; J gene: TRBJ1-2; clone size: -; CDR3 protein: CASSFRQPGLRGYTF; CDR3 DNA: TGTGCCAGCAGCTTTAGGCAGCCGGGGTTGAGAGGCTACACCTTC
V gene: TRBV3-1/TRBV3-2; D gene: TRBD1; J gene: TRBJ1-6; clone size: once; CDR3 protein: CASSHQTGNSPLHF; CDR3 DNA: TGTGCCAGCAGCCACCAGACAGGGAATTCACCCCTCCACTTT
V gene: TRBV9; D gene: TRBD1; J gene: TRBJ1-4; clone size: once; CDR3 protein: CASSVGQGMMTNEKLFF; CDR3 DNA: TGTGCCAGCAGCGTAGGACAGGGGATGATGACTAATGAAAAACTGTTTTTT
V gene: TRBV12-3/TRBV12-4; D gene: -; J gene: TRBJ1-2; clone size: -; CDR3 protein: CASSLRPYGYTF; CDR3 DNA: TGTGCCAGCAGTTTGCGGCCCTATGGCTACACCTTC
V gene: TRBV7-3; D gene: -; J gene: TRBJ2-1; clone size: -; CDR3 protein: CASSLYQGSYNEQFF; CDR3 DNA: TGTGCCAGCAGCTTATACCAGGGGTCCTACAATGAGCAGTTCTTC
V gene: TRBV19; D gene: TRBD2; J gene: TRBJ2-1; clone size: -; CDR3 protein: CASKHRGGYNEQFF; CDR3 DNA: TGTGCCAGTAAACACCGGGGGGGGTACAATGAGCAGTTCTTC
V gene: TRBV3-1/TRBV3-2; D gene: -; J gene: TRBJ2-1; clone size: -; CDR3 protein: CASRRTGIHEQFF; CDR3 DNA: TGTGCCAGCAGAAGAACAGGGATCCATGAGCAGTTCTTC
V gene: TRBV7-3; D gene: TRBD1; J gene: TRBJ1-2; clone size: few; CDR3 protein: CASSPGQGYGYTF; CDR3 DNA: TGTGCCAGCAGCCCGGGACAGGGCTATGGCTACACCTTC
V gene: TRBV7-2; D gene: TRBD1; J gene: TRBJ1-3; clone size: -; CDR3 protein: CASSLGQGFAGNTIYF; CDR3 DNA: TGTGCCAGCAGCTTAGGACAGGGATTCGCTGGAAACACCATATATTTT
V gene: TRBV11-2; D gene: -; J gene: TRBJ2-3; clone size: -; CDR3 protein: CASSLRRMRGTDTQYF; CDR3 DNA: TGTGCCAGCAGCTTACGTAGAATGAGAGGAACAGATACGCAGTATTTT
V gene: TRBV5-1; D gene: -; J gene: TRBJ1-1; clone size: -; CDR3 protein: CASSLMGAINTEAFF; CDR3 DNA: TGCGCCAGCAGCTTAATGGGGGCCATAAACACTGAAGCTTTCTTT
V gene: TRBV20-1; D gene: -; J gene: TRBJ1-2; clone size: -; CDR3 protein: CSASLGIGYGYTF; CDR3 DNA: TGCAGTGCTAGTCTGGGCATCGGCTATGGCTACACCTTC
V gene: TRBV30; D gene: -; J gene: TRBJ1-3; clone size: -; CDR3 protein: CAWSVQVGYSGNTIYF; CDR3 DNA: TGTGCCTGGAGTGTTCAGGTCGGATACTCTGGAAACACCATATATTTT
V gene: TRBV23-1; D gene: TRBD2; J gene: TRBJ2-7; clone size: -; CDR3 protein: CASSHPGTSGVYSYEQYF; CDR3 DNA: TGCGCCAGCAGTCATCCCGGGACTAGCGGGGTTTACTCCTACGAGCAGTACTTC
V gene: TRBV7-2; D gene: -; J gene: TRBJ1-6; clone size: -; CDR3 protein: CASSLDVVIGSPLHF; CDR3 DNA: TGTGCCAGCAGCTTAGACGTTGTCATCGGTTCACCCCTCCACTTT
V gene: TRBV3-1/TRBV3-2; D gene: -; J gene: TRBJ1-6; clone size: -; CDR3 protein: CASSLQDRNSPLHF; CDR3 DNA: TGTGCCAGCAGCCTACAGGACAGAAATTCACCCCTCCACTTT
V gene: TRBV30; D gene: -; J gene: TRBJ1-5; clone size: few; CDR3 protein: CAWSVQGTNQPQHF; CDR3 DNA: TGTGCCTGGAGTGTACAGGGTACCAATCAGCCCCAGCATTTT
V gene: TRBV28; D gene: -; J gene: TRBJ1-2; clone size: -; CDR3 protein: CASRVGGLHGYTF; CDR3 DNA: TGTGCCAGCAGAGTCGGGGGGTTACATGGCTACACCTTC
V gene: TRBV5-1; D gene: TRBD1; J gene: TRBJ1-2; clone size: -; CDR3 protein: CASSLAAGGDNGYTF; CDR3 DNA: TGCGCCAGCAGCTTGGCGGCAGGGGGAGATAATGGCTACACCTTC
V gene: TRBV2; D gene: TRBD1; J gene: TRBJ1-4; clone size: -; CDR3 protein: CASSESTGIYEKLFF; CDR3 DNA: TGTGCCAGCAGTGAATCGACAGGGATTTATGAAAAACTGTTTTTT
V gene: TRBV7-2; D gene: TRBD1; J gene: TRBJ1-2; clone size: -; CDR3 protein: CASSDSGTGIDNYGYTF; CDR3 DNA: TGTGCCAGCAGCGACTCCGGGACAGGGATAGATAACTATGGCTACACCTTC
V gene: TRBV28; D gene: -; J gene: TRBJ1-2; clone size: -; CDR3 protein: CASRPTSNYGYTF; CDR3 DNA: TGTGCCAGCAGACCCACGAGTAACTATGGCTACACCTTC
V gene: TRBV7-2; D gene: TRBD2; J gene: TRBJ2-7; clone size: -; CDR3 protein: CASSLVVTGGTPYEQYF; CDR3 DNA: TGTGCCAGCAGCTTAGTAGTCACGGGAGGGACTCCCTACGAGCAGTACTTC
V gene: TRBV3-1/TRBV3-2; D gene: TRBD1; J gene: TRBJ2-3; clone size: -; CDR3 protein: CASSQTRQGTQYF; CDR3 DNA: TGTGCCAGCAGCCAAACCCGACAGGGTACGCAGTATTTT
V gene: TRBV5-1; D gene: -; J gene: TRBJ1-1; clone size: -; CDR3 protein: CASNDQRGIEAFF; CDR3 DNA: TGCGCCAGCAACGATCAGCGGGGTATTGAAGCTTTCTTT
V gene: TRBV7-8; D gene: TRBD2; J gene: TRBJ2-7; clone size: -; CDR3 protein: CASSDRRLAVSYYEQYF; CDR3 DNA: TGTGCCAGCAGCGATCGAAGACTAGCGGTATCTTACTACGAGCAGTACTTC
V gene: TRBV6-5; D gene: -; J gene: TRBJ1-6; clone size: -; CDR3 protein: CASSLQVSLNSPLHF; CDR3 DNA: TGTGCCAGCAGTTTACAGGTCTCCCTAAATTCACCCCTCCACTTT
V gene: TRBV3-1/TRBV3-2; D gene: -; J gene: TRBJ2-1; clone size: -; CDR3 protein: CASSRDYNEQFF; CDR3 DNA: TGTGCCAGCTCCCGGGACTACAATGAGCAGTTCTTC